Below, 7 T cell receptor beta chains from the same sample are listed, as sequenced in a study of T cell responses to AZD1222 COVID-19 vaccine. Only in-frame clones appear in the TCRdb table, and some are missing; sequencing was by immunoSEQ multiplex PCR. The sample lists 150,000 to 200,000 clones, 70% to 90% occurring once. Source: peripheral blood, taken on day 0 of AZD1222 vaccination. These receptors all stem from an adult in good health.

The rearrangement uses TRBV3-1 (or the pseudogene TRBV3-2) and TRBJ1-2; D is undetermined. The CDR3 is 11 residues long. The V end lost 0 bases, the J end lost 4 bases, and 0 bases lay between the germline ends. Germline CDR1 is LGHDT and CDR2 is YNNKEL (reference sequence). The CDR3 reads CASSQDYGYTF. In DNA form, the CDR3 reads TGTGCCAGCAGCCAAGACTATGGCTACACCTTC.

This chain uses TRBV5-4 with TRBJ1-3; 7 bases are a match to TRBD1. The CDR3 sequence is 16 residues long. Germline V gene data show CDR1 as SGHNT and CDR2 as YYREEE (reference sequence). Losses at the gene ends were 4 bases for V and 3 bases for J; bases not matched to a gene: 10. Here the CDR3 reads CASSRGGRAGGNTIYF. For the CDR3, the DNA is TGTGCCAGCAGCCGAGGGGGCAGGGCGGGTGGAAACACCATATATTTT.

The chain recombines TRBV6-6 with TRBJ1-1; the match to TRBD1 covers 7 bases. Germline CDR1 reads MNHNY; CDR2 reads SVGAGI (reference sequence). The V and J ends lost 2 bases and 5 bases, in that order; junction bases with no gene match: 11. The CDR3 is 16 residues long. The CDR3 here is CASSYPTTGRGTEAFF. The CDR3 DNA sequence: TGTGCCAGCAGTTACCCGACGACAGGGAGGGGGACTGAAGCTTTCTTT.

The chain recombines TRBV10-3 with TRBJ2-7; 7 bases match TRBD1. The length of the CDR3 is 14 residues. Trimming took 4 bases from V and 6 from J; bases not matched to a gene: 9. CDR1 is ENHRY, CDR2 SYGVKD, per germline. CDR3 coding DNA: TGTGCCATCAGTGGAAAACAGGGGTTTTCCGAGCAGTACTTC. It encodes CAISGKQGFSEQYF.

V usage is TRBV19 and J usage is TRBJ2-1; D not certain. Trimming left V 0 bases short and J 5 bases short, with 8 bases between. CDR1 and CDR2 (germline): LNHDA, SQIVND (reference sequence). CDR3 length: 14 residues. This chain's CDR3 is CASSIDGGNNEQFF. The CDR3 nucleotides are TGTGCCAGTAGTATAGACGGTGGGAACAATGAGCAGTTCTTC.

This clone was detected only once. The chain employs TRBV6-5 and TRBJ2-4; 8 nucleotides align to TRBD1. Trimming cost V 6 bases and J 1 base; bases outside gene matches: 5. In germline, CDR1 is MNHEY, CDR2 SVGAGI. This CDR3 comprises 15 residues. CDR3 nucleotides: TGTGCCAGCAGGGGGGGACAGGTGGCCAAAAACATTCAGTACTTC. Protein sequence: CASRGGQVAKNIQYF.

This chain connects TRBV7-2 to TRBJ1-3, with 10 bases lining up with TRBD1. The CDR3 sequence is 14 residues long. The trim removed 5 bases at V and 3 bases at J, leaving 1 base unmatched. CDR1 and CDR2 from the germline V gene are SGHTA and FQGNSA. In nucleotides, the CDR3 is TGTGCCAGCAGCCGGGACAGGGGTGGAAACACCATATATTTT. This codes for CASSRDRGGNTIYF.